This T cell receptor (beta chain) is drawn from a study of T cell responses to AZD1222 COVID-19 vaccine. Study-level information: Second-dose schedules of about 4 or about 12 weeks were combined.

Assay: immunoSEQ multiplex PCR; the TCRdb copy retains only in-frame clones and omits some. Of roughly 71,000 clones in the sample, 85% were seen once. A note on this clone: Its antigen is not known.

Study-level points and caveats: A mostly white British donor set with more females was recruited, and clonal diversity was possibly underestimated. Unmutated variant regions are reportedly targeted by nearly half of spike-specific TCRs.

Source: peripheral blood, taken on day 0 of AZD1222 vaccination. This sequence originates from an adult in good health.

The CDR3 sequence: CASWSYGYTF. In DNA, the CDR3 is TGTGCCAGTTGGTCGTACGGCTACACCTTC. The chain is built from TRBV19 and TRBJ1-2; D unresolved. In germline, CDR1 is LNHDA, CDR2 SQIVND (reference sequence). The CDR3 has 10 residues. Trimming took off 8 bases at V and 8 bases at J, with 9 bases between the two ends. Filled out from reference TRBV19 and TRBJ1-2, the complete variable domain reads DGGITQSPKYLFRKEGQNVTLSCEQNLNHDAMYWYRQDPGQGLRLIYYSQIVNDFQKGDIAEGYSVSREKKESFPLTVTSAQKNPTAFYLCASWSYGYTFGSGTRLTVV.